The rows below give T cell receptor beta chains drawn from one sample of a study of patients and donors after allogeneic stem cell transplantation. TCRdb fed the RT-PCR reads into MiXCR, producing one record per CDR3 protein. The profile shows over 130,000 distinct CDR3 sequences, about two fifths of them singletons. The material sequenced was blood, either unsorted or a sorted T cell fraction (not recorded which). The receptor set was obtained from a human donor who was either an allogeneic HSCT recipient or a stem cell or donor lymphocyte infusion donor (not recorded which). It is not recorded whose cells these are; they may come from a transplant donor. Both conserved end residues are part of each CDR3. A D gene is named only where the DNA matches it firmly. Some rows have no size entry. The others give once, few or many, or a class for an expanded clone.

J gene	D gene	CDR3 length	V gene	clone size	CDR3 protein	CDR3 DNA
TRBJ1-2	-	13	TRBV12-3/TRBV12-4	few	CASSFKGGYGYTF	TGTGCCAGCAGTTTCAAGGGCGGCTATGGCTACACCTTC
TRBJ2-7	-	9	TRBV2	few	CASGGTGFF	TGTGCCAGCGGGGGGACCGGGTTCTTC
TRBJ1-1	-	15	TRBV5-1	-	CASSPADYMNTEAFF	TGCGCCAGCAGCCCCGCGGATTACATGAACACTGAAGCTTTCTTT
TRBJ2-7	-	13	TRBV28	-	CASSLASPGEQYF	TGTGCCAGCAGTTTGGCCAGCCCGGGGGAGCAGTACTTC
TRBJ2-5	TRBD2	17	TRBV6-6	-	CASSYPLAGMYQETQYF	TGTGCCAGCAGTTACCCCTTAGCGGGAATGTACCAAGAGACCCAGTACTTC
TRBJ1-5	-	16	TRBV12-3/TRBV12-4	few	CASSLPPGQPQQPQHF	TGTGCCAGCAGTTTACCGCCCGGACAGCCACAGCAGCCCCAGCATTTT
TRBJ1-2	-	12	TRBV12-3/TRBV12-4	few	CASSTQGYGYTF	TGTGCCAGCAGTACGCAGGGTTACGGCTACACCTTC
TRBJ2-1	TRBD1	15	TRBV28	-	CASSRDRAVVNEQFF	TGTGCCAGCAGCCGGGACAGGGCAGTCGTTAATGAGCAGTTCTTC
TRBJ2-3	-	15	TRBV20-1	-	CSARDASTSTDTQYF	TGCAGTGCTCGAGACGCATCCACTAGCACAGATACGCAGTATTTT
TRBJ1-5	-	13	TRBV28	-	CASSFGQSQPQHF	TGTGCCAGCAGTTTCGGGCAGAGCCAGCCCCAGCATTTT
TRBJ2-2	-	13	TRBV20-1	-	CSATGTATGELFF	TGCAGTGCTACAGGGACGGCCACCGGGGAGCTGTTTTTT
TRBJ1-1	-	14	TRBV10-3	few	CAISELTGTIEAFF	TGTGCCATCAGTGAACTGACAGGCACCATTGAAGCTTTCTTT
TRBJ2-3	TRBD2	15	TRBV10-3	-	CAISVSLAGVDTQYF	TGTGCCATCAGTGTCTCACTAGCGGGGGTAGATACGCAGTATTTT
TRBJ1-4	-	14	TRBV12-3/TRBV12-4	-	CASSFGGAGEKLFF	TGTGCCAGCAGTTTTGGAGGAGCGGGCGAAAAACTGTTTTTT
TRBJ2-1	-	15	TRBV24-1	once	CATSSGVVSYNEQFF	TGTGCCACCAGCTCAGGGGTAGTATCCTACAATGAGCAGTTCTTC
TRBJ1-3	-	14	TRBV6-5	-	CASRPPRARNTIYF	TGTGCCAGCAGGCCCCCCAGGGCGCGAAACACCATATATTTT
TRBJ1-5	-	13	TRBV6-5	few	CATAMGPGQPQHF	TGTGCCACCGCGATGGGCCCTGGTCAGCCCCAGCATTTT
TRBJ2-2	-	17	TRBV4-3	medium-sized	CASSQVGRGRNTGELFF	TGCGCCAGCAGCCAAGTTGGGCGGGGGCGGAACACCGGGGAGCTGTTTTTT
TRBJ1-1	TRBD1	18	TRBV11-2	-	CASSLVLGTGATNTEAFF	TGTGCCAGCAGCTTAGTGTTAGGGACAGGGGCAACGAACACTGAAGCTTTCTTT
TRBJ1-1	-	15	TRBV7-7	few	CASSKLERVNTEAFF	TGTGCTAGCAGCAAGCTGGAAAGGGTGAACACTGAAGCTTTCTTT
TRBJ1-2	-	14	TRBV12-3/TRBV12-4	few	CASSARAPPAGYTF	TGTGCCAGCAGTGCCCGTGCCCCTCCAGCGGGCTACACCTTC
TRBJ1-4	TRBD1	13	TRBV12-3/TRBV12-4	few	CASSYRGSEKLFF	TGTGCCAGCAGTTACAGGGGGAGTGAAAAACTGTTTTTT
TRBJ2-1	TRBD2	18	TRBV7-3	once	CASSWIPRTSGGAFEQFF	TGTGCCAGCAGTTGGATCCCTAGGACTAGCGGGGGGGCCTTCGAGCAGTTCTTC
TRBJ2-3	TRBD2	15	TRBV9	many	CASSVGLAGTDTQYF	TGTGCCAGCAGCGTAGGACTAGCGGGCACAGATACGCAGTATTTT
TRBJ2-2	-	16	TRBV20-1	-	CSARDPGPWNTGELFF	TGCAGTGCTAGAGATCCGGGACCCTGGAACACCGGGGAGCTGTTTTTT
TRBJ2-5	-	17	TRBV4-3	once	CASSQDATVISQETQYF	TGCGCCAGCAGCCAGGACGCGACAGTTATTTCCCAAGAGACCCAGTACTTC
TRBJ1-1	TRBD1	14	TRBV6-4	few	CATLPQGAQTEAFF	TGTGCCACCCTACCACAGGGGGCTCAAACTGAAGCTTTCTTT
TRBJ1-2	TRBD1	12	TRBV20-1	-	CSAADRGHGYTF	TGCAGTGCCGCGGACAGGGGGCATGGCTACACCTTC
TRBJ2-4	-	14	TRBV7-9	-	CASGRRGDKNIQYF	TGTGCCAGCGGACGGCGCGGGGACAAAAACATTCAGTACTTC
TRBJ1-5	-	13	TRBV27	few	CASSLGGYQPQHF	TGTGCCAGCAGTTTAGGGGGCTACCAGCCCCAGCATTTT
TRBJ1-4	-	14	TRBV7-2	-	CASSTGRYNEKLFF	TGTGCCAGCAGCACGGGACGTTATAATGAAAAACTGTTTTTT
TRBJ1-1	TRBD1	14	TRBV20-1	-	CSARGDRVHTEAFF	TGCAGTGCTAGAGGTGACAGGGTACACACTGAAGCTTTCTTT
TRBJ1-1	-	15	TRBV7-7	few	CASSEITGMNTEAFF	TGTGCTAGCAGCGAAATCACAGGGATGAACACTGAAGCTTTCTTT
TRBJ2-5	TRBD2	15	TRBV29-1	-	CSVSRLAGGQETQYF	TGCAGCGTCTCCAGACTAGCGGGGGGACAAGAGACCCAGTACTTC
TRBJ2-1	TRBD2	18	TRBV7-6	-	CASSLAFSRLAGSNEQFF	TGTGCCAGCAGCTTAGCGTTCAGCCGACTAGCGGGTAGCAATGAGCAGTTCTTC
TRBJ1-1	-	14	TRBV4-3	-	CASSQDPRDAEAFF	TGCGCCAGCAGCCAAGATCCCAGGGACGCTGAAGCTTTCTTT
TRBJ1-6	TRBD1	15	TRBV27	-	CASSFLGQGNSPLHF	TGTGCCAGCAGTTTCCTCGGACAGGGCAATTCACCCCTCCACTTT
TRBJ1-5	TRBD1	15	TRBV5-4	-	CASSRQGANNQPQHF	TGTGCCAGCAGCCGACAGGGGGCTAACAATCAGCCCCAGCATTTT
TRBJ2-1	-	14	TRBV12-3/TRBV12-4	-	CASSLARGSNEQFF	TGTGCCAGCAGTTTAGCCCGAGGGTCCAATGAGCAGTTCTTC
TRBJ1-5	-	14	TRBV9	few	CASSVGWSGEPQHF	TGTGCCAGCAGCGTAGGGTGGTCTGGGGAGCCCCAGCATTTT
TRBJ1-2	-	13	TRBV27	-	CASGRQARNGYTF	TGTGCCAGCGGACGACAGGCCCGGAATGGCTACACCTTC
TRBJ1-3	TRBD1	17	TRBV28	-	CASSSHSGTGSGNTIYF	TGTGCCAGCAGTTCACATTCAGGGACAGGGTCCGGAAACACCATATATTTT
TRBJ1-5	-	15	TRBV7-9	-	CASSLSSSVNQPQHF	TGTGCCAGCAGCTTATCCAGCAGCGTCAATCAGCCCCAGCATTTT
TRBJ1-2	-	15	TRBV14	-	CASSQGAGSNYGYTF	TGTGCCAGCAGCCAAGGCGCGGGCAGCAACTATGGCTACACCTTC
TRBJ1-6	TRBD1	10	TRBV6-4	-	CASRSRQGVW	TGTGCCAGCAGGTCCAGACAGGGAGTGTGG
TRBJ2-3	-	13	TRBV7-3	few	CASSPRLGDTQYF	TGTGCCAGCTCCCCGCGACTAGGCGATACGCAGTATTTT
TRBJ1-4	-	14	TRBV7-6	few	CASSLDLRDEKLFF	TGTGCCAGCAGCTTAGACTTAAGGGATGAAAAACTGTTTTTT
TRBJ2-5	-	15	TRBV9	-	CASSVDISTQETQYF	TGTGCCAGCAGCGTAGATATTTCTACACAAGAGACCCAGTACTTC
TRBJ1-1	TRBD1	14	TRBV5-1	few	CASSTGQGFTEAFF	TGCGCCAGCAGCACGGGACAGGGGTTCACTGAAGCTTTCTTT
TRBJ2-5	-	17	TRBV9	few	CASSVGGWPPSEETQYF	TGTGCCAGCAGCGTAGGGGGATGGCCTCCGTCGGAGGAGACCCAGTACTTC
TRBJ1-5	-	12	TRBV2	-	CASRDSNQPQHF	TGTGCCAGCAGGGACAGCAATCAGCCCCAGCATTTT
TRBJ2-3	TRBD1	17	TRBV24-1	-	CATSGRIRDRGRDTQYF	TGTGCCACCAGTGGCCGAATCCGGGACAGGGGGCGGGATACGCAGTATTTT
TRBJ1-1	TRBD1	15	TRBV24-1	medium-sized	CATRGSGQSNTEAFF	TGTGCCACCAGGGGGTCGGGACAGTCGAACACTGAAGCTTTCTTT